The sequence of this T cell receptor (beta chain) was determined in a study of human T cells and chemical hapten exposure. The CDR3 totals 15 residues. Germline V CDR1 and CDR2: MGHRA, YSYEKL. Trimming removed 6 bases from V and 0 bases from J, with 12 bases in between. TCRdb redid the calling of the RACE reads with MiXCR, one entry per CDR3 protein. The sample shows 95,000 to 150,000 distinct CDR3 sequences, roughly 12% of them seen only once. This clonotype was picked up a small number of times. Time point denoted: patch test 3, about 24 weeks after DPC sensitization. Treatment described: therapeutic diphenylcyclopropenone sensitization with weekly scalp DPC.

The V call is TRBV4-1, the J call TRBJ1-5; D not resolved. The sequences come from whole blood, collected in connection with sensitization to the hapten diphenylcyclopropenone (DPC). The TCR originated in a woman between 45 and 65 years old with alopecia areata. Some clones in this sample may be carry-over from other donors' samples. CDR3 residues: CASSQRYSSNQPQHF. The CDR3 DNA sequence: TGCGCCAGCAGTCAACGGTACAGTAGCAATCAGCCCCAGCATTTT.